These T cell receptor beta chains were read from a single sample in a study of patients and donors after allogeneic stem cell transplantation. TCRdb independently ran MiXCR on the RT-PCR reads; one entry per CDR3 protein. The sample includes about a million distinct CDR3 sequences, around 17% seen only once; the top ten take 5% to 6.5%. The sequencing input was blood, either unsorted or a sorted T cell fraction (not recorded which). The source is a human donor who was either an allogeneic HSCT recipient or a stem cell or donor lymphocyte infusion donor (not recorded which). It is not recorded whose cells these are; they may come from a transplant donor. Each CDR3 is given with its conserved first and last residue. The D gene is left open where the match is weak. Some rows mark clone size as missing; the rest say once, few, many or name a class of expanded clone.

J: TRBJ2-5
size: many
V: TRBV29-1
D: -
DNA: TGCAGCGTTGAAGATTGGAACAGCAGCCAAGAGACCCAGTACTTC
CDR3: CSVEDWNSSQETQYF

J: TRBJ2-7
size: -
V: TRBV11-2
D: TRBD1
DNA: TGTGCCAGCAGCTCTACAGGGACAGGGGGCAGCGAGCAGTACTTC
CDR3: CASSSTGTGGSEQYF

J: TRBJ1-2
size: few
V: TRBV4-1
D: -
DNA: TGCGCCAGCAGCCAAGAGGCACGGCCTAACTATGGCTACACCTTC
CDR3: CASSQEARPNYGYTF

J: TRBJ1-2
size: few
V: TRBV12-3/TRBV12-4
D: TRBD1
DNA: TGTGCCAGCAGTGGCACCAGGGACAGGGTTTTCTTC
CDR3: CASSGTRDRVFF

J: TRBJ2-1
size: few
V: TRBV7-2
D: TRBD1
DNA: TGTGCCAGCAGCGTCGGCAGGGGGCTCAATGAGCAGTTCTTC
CDR3: CASSVGRGLNEQFF

J: TRBJ2-1
size: -
V: TRBV11-1
D: TRBD2
DNA: TGTGCCAGCAGCTTCTCTAGCGGGAAAGGACAGGAGTTCTTC
CDR3: CASSFSSGKGQEFF

J: TRBJ2-1
size: -
V: TRBV5-1
D: TRBD2
DNA: TGCGCCAGCAGCCTCCCGACTAGCGGGAGGTACAATGAGCAGTTCTTC
CDR3: CASSLPTSGRYNEQFF

J: TRBJ2-7
size: -
V: TRBV18
D: -
DNA: TGTGCCAGCTCACCTAAGAGGGCGCAAGATCAGTACTTC
CDR3: CASSPKRAQDQYF

J: TRBJ2-2
size: few
V: TRBV13
D: -
DNA: TGTGCCAGCAGCTTGGTCGGACAGATTAACACCGGGGAGCTGTTTTTT
CDR3: CASSLVGQINTGELFF

J: TRBJ1-1
size: many
V: TRBV29-1
D: -
DNA: TGCAGCGTTGATGGGTATATGGGTCAGGTGGTTAACACTGAAGCTTTCTTT
CDR3: CSVDGYMGQVVNTEAFF

J: TRBJ2-5
size: -
V: TRBV12-3/TRBV12-4
D: -
DNA: TGTGCCAGCAGTTTGAAGGACGGGGGAAGCCGGGGGACCCAGTACTTC
CDR3: CASSLKDGGSRGTQYF

J: TRBJ2-7
size: -
V: TRBV28
D: TRBD2
DNA: TGTGCCAGCAGTCCTAGCGGTCTCGAGAGCTCCTACGAGCAGTACTTC
CDR3: CASSPSGLESSYEQYF

J: TRBJ2-1
size: many
V: TRBV4-3
D: TRBD1
DNA: TGCGCCAGCAGCCAAGATATCGGGACAGGGATTCTCCTGGGGCAGTTCTTC
CDR3: CASSQDIGTGILLGQFF

J: TRBJ2-7
size: -
V: TRBV10-3
D: TRBD1
DNA: TGTGCCATCACCCTGACAGGGATGGTGTCCGAGCAGTACTTC
CDR3: CAITLTGMVSEQYF

J: TRBJ2-7
size: -
V: TRBV19
D: -
DNA: TGTGCCAGTAGTATAAACGGTGCCTACGAGCAGTACTTC
CDR3: CASSINGAYEQYF

J: TRBJ1-1
size: few
V: TRBV5-1
D: -
DNA: TGCGCCAGCAGCTTGGGAGGAACCCGGGAGAACACTGAAGCTTTCTTT
CDR3: CASSLGGTRENTEAFF

J: TRBJ2-1
size: many
V: TRBV7-3
D: TRBD2
DNA: TGTGCCAGCAGCTTAGGTTCTAGCGGGGCCTACAATGAGCAGTTCTTC
CDR3: CASSLGSSGAYNEQFF

J: TRBJ2-1
size: few
V: TRBV6-2/TRBV6-3
D: TRBD2
DNA: TGTGCCAGCAGTTACCTCGGGGGGGGGTACAATGAGCAGTTCTTC
CDR3: CASSYLGGGYNEQFF

J: TRBJ1-2
size: -
V: TRBV20-1
D: -
DNA: TGCAGTGCTAGGGATCATGAGAGGAATGGCTACACCTTC
CDR3: CSARDHERNGYTF

J: TRBJ1-1
size: -
V: TRBV9
D: -
DNA: TGTGCCAGCAGCGCAGGAGACGACAGGAACACTGAAGCTTTCTTT
CDR3: CASSAGDDRNTEAFF

J: TRBJ2-4
size: few
V: TRBV24-1
D: TRBD1
DNA: TGTGCCACCAACCACCCGACAGGGGCAGCCAAAAACATTCAGTACTTC
CDR3: CATNHPTGAAKNIQYF

J: TRBJ2-2
size: many
V: TRBV20-1
D: -
DNA: TGCAGTGCTAGAGACTTCCAGGGAAGCGGGGAGCTGTTTTTT
CDR3: CSARDFQGSGELFF

J: TRBJ2-5
size: -
V: TRBV5-4
D: TRBD2
DNA: TGTGCCAGCAGCTCCCGGACTAGCGGCCAAGAGACCCAGTACTTC
CDR3: CASSSRTSGQETQYF

J: TRBJ1-5
size: -
V: TRBV5-1
D: -
DNA: TGCGCCAGCAGCCACGAGGTCGGGGGGCCCCAGCATTTT
CDR3: CASSHEVGGPQHF

J: TRBJ2-7
size: -
V: TRBV7-9
D: TRBD2
DNA: TGTGCCAGCAGCTTAGGGACTAGCCCCGGGCAGTACTTC
CDR3: CASSLGTSPGQYF

J: TRBJ2-1
size: few
V: TRBV7-8
D: -
DNA: TGTGCCAGCAGCTCAGGACTCCCTGGATACAATGAGCAGTTCTTC
CDR3: CASSSGLPGYNEQFF

J: TRBJ2-2
size: -
V: TRBV3-1
D: -
DNA: TGTGCCAGCAGCCTCCCCCCAGGGGAGAACACCGGGGAGCTGTTTTTT
CDR3: CASSLPPGENTGELFF

J: TRBJ2-7
size: few
V: TRBV7-3
D: TRBD2
DNA: TGTGCCAGCAGTCCGGCGGGAGGGCCTGGCGAGCAGTACTTC
CDR3: CASSPAGGPGEQYF

J: TRBJ2-2
size: many
V: TRBV29-1
D: -
DNA: TGCAGTGCCGGTTCCCATAACACCGGGGAGCTGTTTTTT
CDR3: CSAGSHNTGELFF

J: TRBJ1-5
size: many
V: TRBV28
D: -
DNA: TGTGCCAGCAGCCAGGGCGGGGGACATCAGCCCCAGCATTTT
CDR3: CASSQGGGHQPQHF

J: TRBJ1-1
size: -
V: TRBV5-6
D: -
DNA: TGTGCCAGCAGCAAGAAGTTGAACACTGAAGCTTTCTTT
CDR3: CASSKKLNTEAFF

J: TRBJ2-5
size: many
V: TRBV5-1
D: TRBD2
DNA: TGCGCCAGCAGCTTGGGACTAGCGGGAGTGCAAGAGACCCAGTACTTC
CDR3: CASSLGLAGVQETQYF

J: TRBJ2-5
size: few
V: TRBV9
D: -
DNA: TGTGCCAGCAGCGTAGACGAGGGCGCGGAGACCCAGTACTTC
CDR3: CASSVDEGAETQYF

J: TRBJ1-1
size: -
V: TRBV7-2
D: -
DNA: TGTGCCAGCAGCCGTCTGCAGGAAGCTTTCTTT
CDR3: CASSRLQEAFF

J: TRBJ1-2
size: -
V: TRBV5-1
D: TRBD1
DNA: TGCGCCAGCGGGGGACAGGGGAATGGCTACACCTTC
CDR3: CASGGQGNGYTF

J: TRBJ2-7
size: few
V: TRBV7-9
D: TRBD2
DNA: TGTGCCAGCAGCCACCTAATAGCGGGACGAACCTACGAGCAGTACTTC
CDR3: CASSHLIAGRTYEQYF

J: TRBJ2-5
size: -
V: TRBV5-1
D: -
DNA: TGCGCCAGCAGCTTGGCCGGTCAGGGAAAGGAGACCCAGTACTTC
CDR3: CASSLAGQGKETQYF

J: TRBJ2-4
size: few
V: TRBV20-1
D: TRBD1
DNA: TGCAGTGCTAGACCGCCGGGACAGACTTTAGCCAAAAACATTCAGTACTTC
CDR3: CSARPPGQTLAKNIQYF